The T cell receptor beta chain described here comes from a study of cytomegalovirus exposure and HLA in healthy donors. CDR3 size: 13 residues. The V gene's germline CDR1 is SEHNR and CDR2 FQNEAQ (reference sequence). Trimming left V 4 bases short and J 4 bases short, with 8 bases between. This clone has just a few counts. The PCR ran on 60 Vbeta and 13 Jbeta primers. Repertoires were generated with immunoSEQ multiplex PCR, while TCRdb's copy carries only in-frame clones and drops some. The sample shows more than 85,000 clones, around 75% of them seen only once. The sequencing sample was made of PBMCs. This TCR came from a middle-aged man in good health and CMV-seronegative. This sequence joins TRBV7-9 and TRBJ1-5, with D unclear. In nucleotides, the CDR3 is TGTGCCAGCAGCTCGGGTCCAAATCAGCCCCAGCATTTT. It yields the protein CASSSGPNQPQHF.